This T cell receptor beta chain was sequenced in a study of human T cells and chemical hapten exposure (dated by TCRdb to the early 2020s). Looking at the study overall: For sensitization, 2% DPC in acetone was applied to a 2 cm by 2 cm area of upper inner arm skin. Throughout the study period of roughly 24 weeks, patients also received therapeutic DPC doses to the scalp every week. Patch testing on the upper back used Finn chambers containing 0.01% DPC, with scoring done after 6 days according to International Contact Dermatitis Research Group standards. The mostly female patient cohort included alopecia areata with under or over 50% scalp involvement, alopecia totalis and alopecia universalis. Libraries were pooled for sequencing, and per-sample TCR yields varied mainly because of small differences in library volumes within the pool. In alopecia patients, the study followed how the peripheral blood TCR repertoire changed in vivo over primary and secondary sensitization to diphenylcyclopropenone (DPC), a hapten. Blood was sampled from patients pre-sensitization (week 0) and at 2, 6 and about 24 weeks after DPC sensitization. Around 30 alopecia patients provided blood for TCR sequencing at one to four time points (pre-sensitization, 2, 6 and 24 weeks).

The time point label here, explained by the study, means: patch test 2, 6 weeks after DPC sensitization. The sample's treatment or condition, from its label and the paper: therapeutic diphenylcyclopropenone sensitization with weekly scalp DPC. At each patch-test visit, blood was drawn before the patch test was applied. To be eligible, patients had to be aged 18 to 70, diagnosed with alopecia and judged suitable for DPC therapy, while pregnant patients were excluded. Total RNA was extracted from unfractionated whole blood collected in Tempus Blood RNA tubes. This clonotype was observed a handful of times. It has no known antigen specificity. No quality values exist for individual bases; no much larger clone is one base distant. Here V drops 4 bases and J drops 1 base, and the junction holds 7 bases not matched to any gene. Taken from the germline V gene, the CDR1 and CDR2 loops are SGHTA and FQGNSA. The CDR3 measures 16 amino acids from cysteine to phenylalanine. The retained sequence is limited to the CDR3, 48 bases, with the frame set at the first base.

Libraries came from RACE. The reads were generated on a NextSeq 500. During library preparation, unique molecular identifiers were attached to individual cDNA molecules so that TCRs could be counted quantitatively and reproducibly. For every blood RNA sample, sequencing covered both the TCR alpha and TCR beta chains. Regarding the original processing steps: Samples had a median of roughly 87,000 TCRs, with a range from roughly 20,000 to 690,600. V, J and CDR3 annotation of the TCR reads was carried out using the Decombinator software suite. To make PS versus PT1 abundance plots, every sample was subsampled to the same number of TCRs (28,000). TCRs were defined as expanded if absent before sensitization and observed at least eight times at the 2-week time point. The public sequencing data were trimmed at Q25 with fastp and processed into clonotypes with MiXCR by TCRdb, which kept only in-frame beta chains. All rows with the same CDR3 protein become a single entry with the most common DNA and genes. These V and J calls originate from TCRdb's pipeline instead of the authors' own analysis. In this sample the table shows 360,000 or so distinct CDR3 sequences, about 6% of which occur a single time. Jointly, the top ten make up around 6% of the sample.

The full study reports these points: No change with DPC sensitization was found in the number of TCRs above 1 in 1000 frequency, and no evidence of global repertoire structure alterations was found. Compared with pre-sensitization or healthy control sets, expanded TCRs formed significantly more large CDR3 similarity clusters, which is consistent with antigen-driven responses. Because all patients had alopecia, a presumed autoimmune disease, the immune response of the patients might differ from that of healthy individuals. After repeated subsampling, changes were observed in the strength of the expansion versus patch-test correlation and in the threshold at which the correlation became significant. A positive correlation was found between the number of PT1 expanded TCRs and patch test score, with significance reached at thresholds 8, 16 and 32 but not 4.

The chain employs TRBV7-2 and TRBJ2-3; 8 bases in the middle match TRBD1. The TCR sequence derives from a woman under 30 with alopecia areata. Some clones in this sample may be carry-over from other donors' samples. The sample in question was whole blood, obtained in connection with sensitization to the hapten diphenylcyclopropenone (DPC). The DNA sequence follows: TGTGCCAGCAGCTCCCGGACAGGGAGGCGCACAGATACGCAGTATTTT. This is translated as CASSSRTGRRTDTQYF.